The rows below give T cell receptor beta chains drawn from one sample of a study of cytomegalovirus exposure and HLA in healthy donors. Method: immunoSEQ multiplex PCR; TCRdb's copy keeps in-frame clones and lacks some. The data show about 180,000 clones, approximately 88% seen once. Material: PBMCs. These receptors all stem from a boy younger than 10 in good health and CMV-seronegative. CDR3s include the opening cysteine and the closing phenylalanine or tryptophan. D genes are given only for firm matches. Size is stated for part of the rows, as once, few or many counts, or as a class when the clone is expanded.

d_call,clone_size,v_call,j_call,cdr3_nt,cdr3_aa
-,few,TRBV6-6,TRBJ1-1,TGTGCCAGCAGTTACCGTGGACAGATGAACACTGAAGCTTTCTTT,CASSYRGQMNTEAFF
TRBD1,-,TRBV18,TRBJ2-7,TGTGCCAGCTCACCAGGACAGGGTGGTCGGGTGCAGTACTTC,CASSPGQGGRVQYF
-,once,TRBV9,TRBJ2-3,TGTGCCAGCAGTGGGGGGAGCACAGATACGCAGTATTTT,CASSGGSTDTQYF
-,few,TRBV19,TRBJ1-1,TGTGCCAGTAGTATTAAAGTCTCCGGAGGGGAAGCTTTCTTT,CASSIKVSGGEAFF
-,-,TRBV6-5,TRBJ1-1,TGTGCCAGCAGTTACTCGGAAGGGGGCACTGAAGCTTTCTTT,CASSYSEGGTEAFF
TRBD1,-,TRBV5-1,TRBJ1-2,TGCGCCAGCAGCTTGGGACAGGGCCTATATGGCTACACCTTC,CASSLGQGLYGYTF
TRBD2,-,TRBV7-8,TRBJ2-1,TGTGCCAGCAGATCACCACTAGCGCTTGAGCAGTTCTTC,CASRSPLALEQFF
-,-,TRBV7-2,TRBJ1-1,TGTGCCAGCAGCTTAGAGTCCCTGGGCCCGGCTGAAGCTTTCTTT,CASSLESLGPAEAFF
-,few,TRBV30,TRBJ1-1,TGTGCCTGGAGCATGGGGAGGGATGACACTGAAGCTTTCTTT,CAWSMGRDDTEAFF
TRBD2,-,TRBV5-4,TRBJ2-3,TGTGCCAGCAGCTTGGGGGATGGGCTAGCGGGAGGAGATGGCACAGATACGCAGTATTTT,CASSLGDGLAGGDGTDTQYF
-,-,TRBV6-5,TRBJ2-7,TGTGCCAGCAGTGAGGGACACCTCTCCTACGAGCAGTACTTC,CASSEGHLSYEQYF
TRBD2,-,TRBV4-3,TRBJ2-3,TGCGCCAGCAGCCAATTAGCGGGGGAGACAGATACGCAGTATTTT,CASSQLAGETDTQYF
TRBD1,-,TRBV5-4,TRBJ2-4,TGTGCCAGCAGCGGACAGGGGTGGCAGTACTTC,CASSGQGWQYF
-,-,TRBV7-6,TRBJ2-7,TGTGCCAGCAGCTCCTATCCAAGACAGTCTCGAACCGTCGAGCAGTACTTC,CASSSYPRQSRTVEQYF
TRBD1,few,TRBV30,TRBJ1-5,TGTGCCTGGAGTGTATCCGGGACAGGGAAATCAATCCAGCATTTT,CAWSVSGTGKSIQHF
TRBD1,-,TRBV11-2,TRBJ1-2,TGTGCCAGCAGCTTTACAGGGGCCGCGGGTGGCTACACCTTC,CASSFTGAAGGYTF
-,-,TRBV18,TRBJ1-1,TGTGCCAGCTCCCCCGGGGGGCCAGAAAACACTGAAGCTTTCTTT,CASSPGGPENTEAFF
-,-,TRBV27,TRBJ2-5,TGTGCCAGCAGTTTTCTCCAAGAGACCCAGTACTTC,CASSFLQETQYF
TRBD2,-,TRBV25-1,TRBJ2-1,TGTGCCAGCAGCCCTACTAGCGGGAGGCCCTATGAGCAGTTCTTC,CASSPTSGRPYEQFF
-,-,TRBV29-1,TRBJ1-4,TGCAGCGTTGGCAGGCCTAATGAAAAACTGTTTTTT,CSVGRPNEKLFF
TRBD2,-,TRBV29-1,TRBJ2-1,TGCAGCGGTGAACAACTAGCGGAGCAGTTCTTC,CSGEQLAEQFF
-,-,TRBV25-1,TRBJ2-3,TGTGCCAGCAGTGTCCAGGGTTTCACAGATACGCAGTATTTT,CASSVQGFTDTQYF
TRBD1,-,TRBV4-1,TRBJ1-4,TGCGCCAGCAGCCTTCTACCGGGACAGGGGAAGGAACTGTTTTTT,CASSLLPGQGKELFF
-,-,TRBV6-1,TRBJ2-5,TGTGCCAGCAGTGTGGGCCAGGGATCAGAAGACCAGTACTTC,CASSVGQGSEDQYF
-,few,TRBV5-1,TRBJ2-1,TGCGCCAGCAGCTTGGACGGGGGATACAATGAGCAGTTCTTC,CASSLDGGYNEQFF
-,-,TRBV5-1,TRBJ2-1,TGCGCCAGCAGCTTGGAGCTAGCGACCTACAATGAGCAGTTCTTC,CASSLELATYNEQFF
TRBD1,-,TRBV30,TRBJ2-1,TGTGCCTGGAGTGGAGGCGACAGGGGGGACCACAATGAGCAGTTCTTC,CAWSGGDRGDHNEQFF
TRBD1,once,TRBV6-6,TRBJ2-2,TGTGCCAGCAGGGCCGGGACAGGGGTTTTGACCGGGGAGCTGTTTTTT,CASRAGTGVLTGELFF
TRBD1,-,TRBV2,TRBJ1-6,TGTGCCAGCGGACAGGACAGTCATTCACCCCTCCACTTT,CASGQDSHSPLHF
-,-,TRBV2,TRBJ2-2,TGTGCCAGCGAGGGGGTAATGGCGAACACCGGGGAGCTGTTTTTT,CASEGVMANTGELFF